The table lists the clone carrying this TCR beta chain with many counts. Its antigen is not identified. Researchers took RNA transcripts and amplified the TCR beta CDR3 regions from them. RT-PCR in the first round (using the HTBI primer set) targeted the TCR CDR3. MiXCR, run by TCRdb on the multiplex PCR reads, gives a single entry per CDR3 protein. Among under 300,000 distinct CDR3 sequences, roughly an eighth were seen once, and the ten largest hold roughly 7.9%. The sample is drawn from a study of T cells in Graves' hyperthyroidism and ophthalmopathy. Hyperthyroidism of Graves' type that showed no ophthalmopathy progression within 18 months was stable. CDR1 and CDR2 (germline): SNHLY, FYNNEI. Unmatched junction bases numbered 6, after V lost 7 bases and J lost 4 bases. The CDR3 sequence is 13 residues long. Findings of the study overall: Most expanded thyroid clonotypes above 0.001 recurred in blood.

The TCR was taken from a middle-aged woman with Graves' hyperthyroidism. Sequencing was done on a sample of blood. The J gene is TRBJ1-1, the V gene TRBV2; TRBD1 matches 7 bases. The CDR3 protein is CASTRQGGTEAFF. The CDR3 nucleotides are TGTGCCAGCACCCGCCAGGGGGGCACTGAAGCTTTCTTT.